One and the same sample provided the 21 T cell receptor beta chains below, sequenced in a study of T-cell reconstitution after alpha-beta-depleted transplantation in children. General study findings and limits: One year after transplant, T-cell counts and diversity came mostly from newly produced T cells.

These receptors' targets are unknown. Unique molecular identifiers were used in preparing the TCRbeta library. TCRdb independently ran MiXCR on the PCR reads; one entry per CDR3 protein. The data contain approximately 300,000 distinct CDR3 sequences, about 7.3% of them seen just once; the ten biggest clones take up approximately 8.6%. The specimen comprised peripheral blood, sampled 360 days after TCRalphabeta/CD19-depleted stem cell transplant. All receptors come from a female patient aged 2-15 years who had a stem cell transplant for Fanconi anemia, so the T cells may come from the graft donor.

Of note for this clonotype: No conserved phenylalanine or tryptophan is present at the end of the CDR3, so a read error is the likely explanation. The V gene is TRBV7-2, the J gene TRBJ1-2, with D perhaps TRBD1 (6 bases). The germline CDR1 and CDR2 sequences are SGHTA and FQGNSA. Between the trimmed V and J ends, which lost 6 bases and 4 bases, there was a span of 12 bases. This CDR3 is 13 amino acids long. CDR3 sequence (DNA): TGTGCCAGCAGGGTTAGGGGGAGCTATGGCTACACCCTC. Translation: CASRVRGSYGYTL.

This clonotype was observed many times. The CDR3 DNA sequence: TGTGCCAGCAGTTTATCCGGGGCCAACGTCCTGACTTTC. It is translated as CASSLSGANVLTF. The rearrangement uses TRBV27 and TRBJ2-6, with D uncertain. CDR3 length: 13 residues. The V gene lost 0 bases and the J gene lost 4 bases, with 1 base spanning the gap. The V gene's germline CDR1 is MNHEY and CDR2 SMNVEV (reference sequence).

This clonotype was counted many times. The rearrangement uses TRBV6-2 or TRBV6-3 and TRBJ1-1; TRBD1 agrees at 8 bases. Germline values: CDR1 MNHEY, CDR2 SVGEGT. The CDR3 extends over 13 amino acids. The V and J ends lost 10 bases and 1 base, in that order; junction bases with no gene match: 5. The CDR3 DNA reads as TGTGCCACCTCGGACAGGGCGAACACTGAAGCTTTCTTT. Protein sequence: CATSDRANTEAFF.

This rearrangement joins TRBV6-1 to TRBJ2-2; D is unresolved. The CDR3 totals 15 residues. The ends were cut back, 7 bases at V and 7 bases at J, with 19 bases in the middle. The germline CDR1 and CDR2 sequences are MNHNS and SASEGT. The CDR3 nucleotides are TGTGCCAGCACATCGCTGGGGTCGGGTGGCGGGGAGCTGTTTTTT. It translates to CASTSLGSGGGELFF.

This clonotype occurred many times. The chain carries TRBV12-3 or TRBV12-4 and TRBJ1-2; D uncertain. CDR3 length: 13 amino acids. With 5 bases removed from V and 4 bases from J, the gap between germline ends came to 11 bases. This CDR3 is CASSPSVFYGYTF. In DNA form, the CDR3 reads TGTGCCAGCAGTCCTAGCGTCTTCTATGGCTACACCTTC.

This clonotype was recorded a few times. V gene TRBV5-1 combines with J gene TRBJ2-5, with 8 bases fitting TRBD2. This CDR3 region has 15 residues. The J segment lost 4 bases and the V segment lost 6 bases, leaving 11 bases of the junction unmatched. Germline CDR1 reads SGHRS; CDR2 reads YFSETQ. DNA for the CDR3: TGCGCCAGCACCCCGTCGGGCCTAGCGGGAGAGACCCAGTACTTC. Translated, it gives CASTPSGLAGETQYF. Full variable domain (outside the CDR3, taken from reference TRBV5-1 and TRBJ2-5): KAGVTQTPRYLIKTRGQQVTLSCSPISGHRSVSWYQQTPGQGLQFLFEYFSETQRNKGNFPGRFSGRQFSNSRSEMNVSTLELGDSALYLCASTPSGLAGETQYFGPGTRLLVL.

This clonotype came up many times. The chain carries TRBV5-8 and TRBJ2-3; D is unresolved. Trimming cost V 6 bases and J 4 bases, with 18 bases left between them. CDR3 size: 15 residues. Germline V gives CDR1 SGHTS, CDR2 YDEGEE. CDR3 sequence: CASTQVGVGADTQYF. DNA for the CDR3: TGTGCCAGCACACAAGTAGGAGTTGGCGCAGATACGCAGTATTTT.

This rearrangement joins TRBV5-1 to TRBJ2-1; TRBD2 is a possible D gene (6 bases). This CDR3 has 16 residues. V lost 2 bases and J lost 11, with 23 bases in between. Germline CDR1 and CDR2: SGHRS and YFSETQ. CDR3: CASSLPASSGEMKQFF. The CDR3 coding sequence is TGCGCCAGCAGCTTACCCGCGAGTAGCGGAGAAATGAAGCAGTTCTTC.

The chain is built from TRBV20-1 and TRBJ2-7, with 9 bases aligning to TRBD2. The CDR3 runs to 15 residues. V was clipped by 4 bases and J by 4 bases; unmatched bases: 11. Germline assignment: CDR1 DFQATT and CDR2 SNEGSKA (reference sequence). The CDR3 spells CSATPLAGARYEQYF. CDR3 nucleotide sequence: TGCAGTGCTACCCCGTTAGCGGGAGCTAGGTACGAGCAGTACTTC.

There are many counts of this clonotype. The chain uses TRBV20-1 and TRBJ1-6, with a possible D match to TRBD1 (6 bases). CDR1 DFQATT and CDR2 SNEGSKA come from the germline V gene (reference sequence). This CDR3 has 13 residues. Trimming removed 6 bases from V and 7 bases from J, with 13 bases in between. CDR3 protein: CSASNTGNSPLHF. CDR3 nucleotide sequence: TGCAGTGCCAGTAATACAGGGAATTCACCCCTCCACTTT.

This clonotype was recorded at least ten times. The V and J genes are TRBV2 and TRBJ1-1; D unresolved. Trimming removed 5 bases from V and 5 bases from J, with 12 bases in between. The germline gives CDR1 SNHLY, CDR2 FYNNEI. This CDR3 comprises 13 residues. CDR3 residues: CASSPEVGTEAFF. The DNA for the CDR3 is TGTGCCAGCAGTCCAGAGGTAGGAACTGAAGCTTTCTTT.

This clonotype showed up many times. The rearrangement joins TRBV18 to TRBJ2-7; 7 nucleotides line up with TRBD1. CDR3 length equals 15 residues. V lost 4 bases and J lost 2; bases outside the gene matches: 8. Germline V gene data show CDR1 as KGHSH and CDR2 as LQKENI. The CDR3 nucleotides are TGTGCCAGCTCACTACTAGACAGGGTGGCCTACGAGCAGTACTTC. Its protein product is CASSLLDRVAYEQYF.

This clonotype occurred many times. The chain combines TRBV15 with TRBJ1-1, with TRBD1 identical over 7 bases. There are 16 residues in the CDR3. Germline CDR1 and CDR2: LNHNV and YYDKDF (reference sequence). J gave up 0 bases and V 6 bases, and 10 bases lay outside the gene matches. CDR3: CATSTPSTGLNTEAFF. In DNA form, the CDR3 reads TGTGCCACCAGTACCCCCTCGACAGGGCTGAACACTGAAGCTTTCTTT.

This clonotype has at least ten counts. V usage is TRBV20-1 and J usage is TRBJ2-7; no firm D call. The CDR3 contains 13 residues. V was shortened by 2 bases and J by 2 bases, with 10 bases between the two germline ends. The germline gives CDR1 DFQATT, CDR2 SNEGSKA (reference sequence). This CDR3 reads CSARWVYTYEQYF. The CDR3 DNA is TGCAGTGCTAGATGGGTCTACACCTACGAGCAGTACTTC.

This clonotype came up many times. The chain is built from TRBV29-1 and TRBJ2-7; the match to TRBD2 covers 11 bases. The germline V gene encodes CDR1 SQVTM and CDR2 ANQGSEA. This CDR3 has 13 amino acids. V gave up 7 bases and J gave up 1 base; unmatched junction bases: 3. The CDR3 DNA follows: TGCAGCGCGCGACTAGCGGGATCCTACGAGCAGTACTTC. This codes for CSARLAGSYEQYF.

This clonotype was picked up many times. The chain uses TRBV25-1 and TRBJ1-6; D perhaps matches TRBD1 (6 bases). The CDR3 runs to 13 residues. Germline V lookup: CDR1 MGHDK, CDR2 SYGVNS. V was pared by 3 bases and J by 11 bases, with 11 bases between. For the CDR3, the DNA is TGTGCCAGCAGTGAGCGGGACATCACACCCCTCCACTTT. Translation gives CASSERDITPLHF. Full variable domain (remainder filled in from reference TRBV25-1 and TRBJ1-6): EADIYQTPRYLVIGTGKKITLECSQTMGHDKMYWYQQDPGMELHLIHYSYGVNSTEKGDLSSESTVSRIRTEHFPLTLESARPSHTSQYLCASSERDITPLHFGNGTRLTVT.

This rearrangement joins TRBV5-1 to TRBJ1-1; D is possibly TRBD1 (6 bases). The CDR3 spans 15 residues. Germline CDR1 and CDR2: SGHRS and YFSETQ. Deletions cut 8 bases from V and 1 base from J, with 18 bases between. This CDR3 is CASARQVSANTEAFF. CDR3 nucleotides: TGCGCCAGTGCTCGACAGGTTTCGGCGAACACTGAAGCTTTCTTT.

There are a few counts of this clonotype. The chain recombines TRBV11-2 with TRBJ2-6; D is uncertain. V was shortened by 4 bases and J by 0 bases, with 13 bases between the two germline ends. Germline CDR1 is SGHAT and CDR2 is FQNNGV. The CDR3 has 17 amino acids. CDR3 sequence reads: CASSSYRAISGANVLTF. For the CDR3, the DNA is TGTGCCAGCAGCTCGTACCGGGCCATCTCTGGGGCCAACGTCCTGACTTTC.

This clonotype was counted at least ten times. As DNA, the CDR3 is TGTGCCAGCAGTGACATCGGACTAGCCTTAATAAACAATGAGCAGTTCTTC. Translation: CASSDIGLALINNEQFF. The chain is built from TRBV6-4 and TRBJ2-1; TRBD2 matches 8 bases. After removal of 2 bases from V and 5 bases from J, the junction contained 11 bases not matched to a gene. This CDR3 has 17 amino acids. The V gene's germline CDR1 is MRHNA and CDR2 SNTAGT.

The CDR3 is CASSLWTSGVKETQYF. CDR3 coding DNA: TGTGCCAGCAGCCTTTGGACTAGTGGGGTTAAAGAGACCCAGTACTTC. This chain uses TRBV11-2 with TRBJ2-5, with TRBD2 matching over 7 bases. V lost 5 bases to trimming and J lost 3 bases; unmatched junction nucleotides: 12. The CDR3 consists of 16 residues. CDR1 is SGHAT, CDR2 FQNNGV, per germline.

There are many counts of this clonotype. The V and J genes are TRBV4-2 and TRBJ1-6, with D uncertain. Trimming took 4 bases from V and 2 from J, leaving 21 bases between them. The CDR3 spans 19 residues. From germline, CDR1 is LGHNA and CDR2 YNFKEQ. For the CDR3, the DNA is TGTGCCAGCAGCCGAGAAGACGTTGGGAGTTTAACCTATAATTCACCCCTCCACTTT. Amino acid sequence: CASSREDVGSLTYNSPLHF.